Listed here are 3 T cell receptor beta chains from one sample, sequenced in a study of vaccination and CD4 T cells after COVID-19. These TCRs are of unknown antigen specificity. Time point described: late sampling 161 to 241 days after vaccination in three convalescent patients. The treatment was: roughly 11-day PBMC culture with coronavirus spike peptide pools or control peptides (ViraFEST assay). The Oncomine TCR Beta short-read assay was applied to DNA of cultured CD4+ T cells. MiXCR was run by TCRdb on the PCR reads, yielding one entry per CDR3 protein. Of about 21,000 distinct CDR3 sequences in the sample, roughly 40% were seen once. The input for sequencing was CD4+ T cells from blood, cultured in vitro, taken about 7 months after SARS-CoV-2 vaccination. Every receptor here comes from a human donor who had recovered from COVID-19.

The chain joins TRBV20-1 to TRBJ2-1, with a tentative D call TRBD1 (6 bases). Trimming pared 3 bases from V and 6 bases from J, leaving 15 bases between. The CDR3 has 14 amino acids. The V gene's germline CDR1 is DFQATT and CDR2 SNEGSKA (reference sequence). The CDR3 reads CSARRGISGNEQFF. In nucleotides, the CDR3 is TGCAGTGCTAGGAGGGGGATCTCGGGCAATGAGCAGTTCTTC.

CDR3 amino acids: CASSTTSYEQYF. The CDR3 DNA is TGTGCCAGTAGTACGACCAGCTACGAGCAGTACTTC. This chain links TRBV19 with TRBJ2-7; unclear D gene. This CDR3 is 12 amino acids long. V shed 4 bases and J shed 3 bases, with 7 bases lying between them. Germline V lookup: CDR1 LNHDA, CDR2 SQIVND (reference sequence).

This clonotype was picked up a small number of times. The rearrangement links TRBV7-2 to TRBJ2-7; 7 nucleotides agree with TRBD1. J was trimmed by 7 bases and V by 1 base; bases with no gene match: 10. This CDR3 is built from 15 residues. From germline, CDR1 is SGHTA and CDR2 FQGNSA. CDR3 nucleotide sequence: TGTGCCAGCAGCTTAGGACGGGTCTGGGGACAGGAGCAGTACTTC. Amino acid sequence: CASSLGRVWGQEQYF. The complete variable domain, with remaining parts taken from reference TRBV7-2 and TRBJ2-7, reads GAGVSQSPSNKVTEKGKDVELRCDPISGHTALYWYRQSLGQGLEFLIYFQGNSAPDKSGLPSDRFSAERTGGSVSTLTIQRTQQEDSAVYLCASSLGRVWGQEQYFGPGTRLTVT.